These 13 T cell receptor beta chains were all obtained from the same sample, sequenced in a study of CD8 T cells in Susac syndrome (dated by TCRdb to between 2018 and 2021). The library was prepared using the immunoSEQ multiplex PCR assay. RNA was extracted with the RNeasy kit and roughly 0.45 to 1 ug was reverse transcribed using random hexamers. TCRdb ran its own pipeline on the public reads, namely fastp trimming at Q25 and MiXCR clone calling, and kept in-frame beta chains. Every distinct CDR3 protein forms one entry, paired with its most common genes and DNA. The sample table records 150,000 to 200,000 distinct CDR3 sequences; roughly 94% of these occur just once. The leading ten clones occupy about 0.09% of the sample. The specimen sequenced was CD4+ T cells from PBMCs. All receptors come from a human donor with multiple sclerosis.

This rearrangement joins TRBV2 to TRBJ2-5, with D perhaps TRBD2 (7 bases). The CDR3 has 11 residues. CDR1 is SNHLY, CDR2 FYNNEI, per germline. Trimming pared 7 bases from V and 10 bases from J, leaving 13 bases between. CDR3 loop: CASTREGDQYF. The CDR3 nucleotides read TGTGCCAGCACTAGGGAGGGGGACCAGTACTTC.

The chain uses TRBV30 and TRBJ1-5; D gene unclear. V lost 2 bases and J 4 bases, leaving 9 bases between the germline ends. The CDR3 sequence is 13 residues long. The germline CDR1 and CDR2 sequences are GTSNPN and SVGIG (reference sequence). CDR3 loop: CAWSSRGNQPQHF. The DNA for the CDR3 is TGTGCCTGGAGTAGCAGAGGAAATCAGCCCCAGCATTTT.

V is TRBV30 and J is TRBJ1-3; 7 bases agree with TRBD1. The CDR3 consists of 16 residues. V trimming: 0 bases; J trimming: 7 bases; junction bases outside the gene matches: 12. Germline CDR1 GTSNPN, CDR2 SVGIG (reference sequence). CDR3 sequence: CAWSVVEGANWNTIYF. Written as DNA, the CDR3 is TGTGCCTGGAGTGTAGTTGAGGGGGCGAACTGGAACACCATATATTTT.

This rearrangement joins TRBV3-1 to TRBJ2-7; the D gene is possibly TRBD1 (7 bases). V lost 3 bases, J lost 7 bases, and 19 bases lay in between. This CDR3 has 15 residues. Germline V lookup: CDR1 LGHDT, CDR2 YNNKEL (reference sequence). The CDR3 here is CASSQRDRTGGEQYF. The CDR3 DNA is TGTGCCAGCAGCCAGCGGGACAGAACCGGGGGAGAGCAGTACTTC.

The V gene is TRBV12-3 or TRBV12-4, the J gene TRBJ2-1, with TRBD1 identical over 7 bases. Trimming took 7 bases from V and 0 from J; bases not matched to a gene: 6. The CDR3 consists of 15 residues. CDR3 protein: CASIATGRSYNEQFF. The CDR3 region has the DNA TGTGCCAGCATCGCGACAGGGCGCTCCTACAATGAGCAGTTCTTC.

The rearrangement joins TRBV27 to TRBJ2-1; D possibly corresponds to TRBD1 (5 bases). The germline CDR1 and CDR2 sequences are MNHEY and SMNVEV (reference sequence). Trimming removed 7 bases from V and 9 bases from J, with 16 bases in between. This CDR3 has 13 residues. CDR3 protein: CASTASGWSEQFF. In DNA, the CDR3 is TGTGCCAGCACAGCCTCAGGGTGGAGTGAGCAGTTCTTC.

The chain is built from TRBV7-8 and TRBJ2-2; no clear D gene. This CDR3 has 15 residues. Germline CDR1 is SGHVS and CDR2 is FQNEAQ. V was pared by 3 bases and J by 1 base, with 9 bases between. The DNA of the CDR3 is TGTGCCAGCAGCTTGTCAGCGTGGAACACCGGGGAGCTGTTTTTT. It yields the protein CASSLSAWNTGELFF. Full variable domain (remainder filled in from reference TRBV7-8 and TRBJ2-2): GAGVSQSPRYKVAKRGQDVALRCDPISGHVSLFWYQQALGQGPEFLTYFQNEAQLDKSGLPSDRFFAERPEGSVSTLKIQRTQQEDSAVYLCASSLSAWNTGELFFGEGSRLTVL.

Here the CDR3 DNA reads TGTGCCAGCAGTCAAGAAGAGACCCAGTACTTC. It codes for CASSQEETQYF. The chain joins TRBV6-2 or TRBV6-3 to TRBJ2-5; D remains ambiguous. Germline CDR1 reads MNHEY; CDR2 reads SVGEGT. V shed 5 bases and J shed 3 bases, with 4 bases lying between them. The CDR3 has 11 residues.

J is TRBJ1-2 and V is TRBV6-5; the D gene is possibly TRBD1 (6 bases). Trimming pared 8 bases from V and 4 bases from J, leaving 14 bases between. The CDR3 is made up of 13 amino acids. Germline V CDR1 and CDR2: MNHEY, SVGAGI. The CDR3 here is CASGGAIPYGYTF. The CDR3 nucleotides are TGTGCCAGCGGGGGGGCGATCCCCTATGGCTACACCTTC.

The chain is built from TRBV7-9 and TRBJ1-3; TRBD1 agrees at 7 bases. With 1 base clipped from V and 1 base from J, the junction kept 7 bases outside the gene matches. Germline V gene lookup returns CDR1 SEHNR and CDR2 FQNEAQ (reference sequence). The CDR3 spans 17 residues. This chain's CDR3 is CASSLDRGIPSGNTIYF. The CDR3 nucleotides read TGTGCCAGCAGCTTAGACAGGGGAATTCCTTCTGGAAACACCATATATTTT.

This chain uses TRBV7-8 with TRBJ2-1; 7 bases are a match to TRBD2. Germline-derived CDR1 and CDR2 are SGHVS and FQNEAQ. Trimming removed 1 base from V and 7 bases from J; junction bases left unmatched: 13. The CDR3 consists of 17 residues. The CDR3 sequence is CASSLVRGGSRGNEQFF. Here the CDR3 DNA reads TGTGCCAGCAGCTTAGTTAGGGGCGGGAGCCGGGGGAATGAGCAGTTCTTC.

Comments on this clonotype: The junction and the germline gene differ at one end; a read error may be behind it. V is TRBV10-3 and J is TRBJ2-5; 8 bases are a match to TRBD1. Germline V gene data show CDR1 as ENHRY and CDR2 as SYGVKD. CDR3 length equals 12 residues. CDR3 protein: CAISEDRGLSNF. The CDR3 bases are TGTGCCATCAGTGAGGACAGGGGCTTGTCCAACTTC.

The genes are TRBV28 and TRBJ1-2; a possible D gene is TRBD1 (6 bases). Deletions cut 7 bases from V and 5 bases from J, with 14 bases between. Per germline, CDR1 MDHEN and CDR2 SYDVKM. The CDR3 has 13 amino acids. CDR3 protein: CASTMGQIYGYTF. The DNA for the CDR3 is TGTGCCAGCACCATGGGACAAATATATGGCTACACCTTC.